The clone carrying this T cell receptor beta chain was detected only once. The record originates from a study of blood T cell repertoires in COVID-19. Overall study: Collection of acute and convalescent COVID-19 samples took place in the United States, Italy and Spain. T cells, B-cell-depleted T cells, or PBMCs provided the cDNA or gDNA that served as material.

Per the study methods: Quantification of nucleated cells was approximated via reference gene primer amplification. TCRdb's copy holds only in-frame clones and misses some; the assay was immunoSEQ multiplex PCR. The DNA gave D and trimming, while V, J and clone size come from that table. This table holds roughly 36,000 clones, about 90% found once. This clonotype was obtained from an older man with active COVID-19. Sequenced sample: peripheral blood.

The chain's CDR3 is CASSQDRDRVVRGNQPQHF. The CDR3 nucleotides read TGTGCCAGCAGCCAAGATCGGGACAGGGTAGTTCGTGGCAATCAGCCCCAGCATTTT. The rearrangement uses TRBV3-1 (or the pseudogene TRBV3-2) and TRBJ1-5; 9 positions agree with TRBD1. The V gene's germline CDR1 is LGHDT and CDR2 YNNKEL (reference sequence). This CDR3 region has 19 residues. The V and J ends lost 0 bases and 2 bases, in that order; junction bases with no gene match: 11.